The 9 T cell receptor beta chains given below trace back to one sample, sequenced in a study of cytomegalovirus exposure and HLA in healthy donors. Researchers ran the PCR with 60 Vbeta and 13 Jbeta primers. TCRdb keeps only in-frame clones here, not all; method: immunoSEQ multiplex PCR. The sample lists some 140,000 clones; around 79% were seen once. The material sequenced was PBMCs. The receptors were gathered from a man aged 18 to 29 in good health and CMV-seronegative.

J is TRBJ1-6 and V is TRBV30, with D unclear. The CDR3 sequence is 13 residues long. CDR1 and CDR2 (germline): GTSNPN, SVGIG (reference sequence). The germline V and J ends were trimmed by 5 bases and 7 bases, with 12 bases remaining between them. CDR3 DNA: TGTGCCTGGTCGCGGGCGGGAAATTCACCCCTCCACTTT. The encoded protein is CAWSRAGNSPLHF.

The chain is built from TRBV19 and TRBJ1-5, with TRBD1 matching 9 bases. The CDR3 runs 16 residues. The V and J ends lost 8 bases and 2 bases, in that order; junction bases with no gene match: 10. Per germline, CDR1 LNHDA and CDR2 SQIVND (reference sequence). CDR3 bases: TGTGCCAGTCACGATAGGGGACAGGGCCGCAATCAGCCCCAGCATTTT. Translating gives CASHDRGQGRNQPQHF.

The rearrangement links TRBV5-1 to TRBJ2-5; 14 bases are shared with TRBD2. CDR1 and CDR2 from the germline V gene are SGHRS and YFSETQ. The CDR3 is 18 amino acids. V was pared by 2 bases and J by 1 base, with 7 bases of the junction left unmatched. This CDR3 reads CASSLGTSGGTLQETQYF. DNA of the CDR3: TGCGCCAGCAGCTTAGGGACTAGCGGGGGTACCCTCCAAGAGACCCAGTACTTC.

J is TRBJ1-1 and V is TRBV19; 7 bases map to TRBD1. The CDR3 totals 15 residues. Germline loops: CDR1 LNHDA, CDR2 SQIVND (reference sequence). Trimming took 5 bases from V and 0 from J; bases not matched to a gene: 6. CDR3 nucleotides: TGTGCCAGTAGTTTGGGGACAGAAATGAACACTGAAGCTTTCTTT. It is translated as CASSLGTEMNTEAFF.

DNA for the CDR3: TGTGCCAGCAGCTTGGTAGGGAGTGGCTACACCTTC. It encodes CASSLVGSGYTF. The chain carries TRBV5-5 and TRBJ1-2, with D uncertain. Trimming took 0 bases from V and 7 from J, leaving 7 bases between them. The length of the CDR3 is 12 residues. From germline, CDR1 is SGHKS and CDR2 YYEKEE (reference sequence). Full variable domain (missing parts from reference TRBV5-5 and TRBJ1-2): DAGVTQSPTHLIKTRGQQVTLRCSPISGHKSVSWYQQVLGQGPQFIFQYYEKEERGRGNFPDRFSARQFPNYSSELNVNALLLGDSALYLCASSLVGSGYTFGSGTRLTVV.

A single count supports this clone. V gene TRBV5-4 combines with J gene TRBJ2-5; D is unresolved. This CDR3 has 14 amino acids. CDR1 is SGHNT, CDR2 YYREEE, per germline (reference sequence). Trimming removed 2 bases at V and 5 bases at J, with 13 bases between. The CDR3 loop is CASSFHGASETQYF. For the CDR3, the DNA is TGTGCCAGCAGCTTTCACGGTGCAAGCGAGACCCAGTACTTC. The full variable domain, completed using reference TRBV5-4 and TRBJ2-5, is ETGVTQSPTHLIKTRGQQVTLRCSSQSGHNTVSWYQQALGQGPQFIFQYYREEENGRGNFPPRFSGLQFPNYSSELNVNALELDDSALYLCASSFHGASETQYFGPGTRLLVL.

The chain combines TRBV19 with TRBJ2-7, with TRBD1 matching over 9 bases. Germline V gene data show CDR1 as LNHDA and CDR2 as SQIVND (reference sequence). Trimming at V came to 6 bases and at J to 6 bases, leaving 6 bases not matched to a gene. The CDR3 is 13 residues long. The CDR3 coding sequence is TGTGCCAGTAGGCGGGACAGGGCTGGCGAGCAGTACTTC. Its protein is CASRRDRAGEQYF.

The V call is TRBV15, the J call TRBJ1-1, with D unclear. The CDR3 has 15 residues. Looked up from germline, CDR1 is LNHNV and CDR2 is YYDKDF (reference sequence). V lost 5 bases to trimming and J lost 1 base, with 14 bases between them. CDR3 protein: CATSPALRTNTEAFF. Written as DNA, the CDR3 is TGTGCCACCAGCCCCGCGTTGAGAACGAACACTGAAGCTTTCTTT.

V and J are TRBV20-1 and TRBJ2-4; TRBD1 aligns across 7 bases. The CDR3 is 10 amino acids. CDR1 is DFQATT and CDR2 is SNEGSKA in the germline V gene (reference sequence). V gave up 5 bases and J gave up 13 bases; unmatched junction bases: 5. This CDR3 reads CSAREGAQYF. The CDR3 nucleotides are TGCAGTGCTCGCGAGGGGGCGCAGTACTTC.